The sample holds many counts of the clone carrying this T cell receptor (beta chain). What it recognizes is unknown. These data are taken from a study of CD8 T cells in ankylosing spondylitis. Construction of TCR beta libraries was performed using quantitative 5'-RACE with molecular barcodes. TCRdb ran MiXCR on the 5' RACE reads and lists one entry per CDR3 protein. This table has about 140,000 distinct CDR3 sequences, 7.5% to 9.5% appearing once. Overall study findings and caveats: Made up of about eight highly homologous variants, a TCR beta motif appeared characteristic of ankylosing spondylitis blood.

Sequenced input: synovial fluid, either unsorted or a sorted T cell fraction (not recorded which). This receptor was obtained from a male donor with ankylosing spondylitis.

DNA of the CDR3: TGCAGCGTTGACTTCTCCTGGGACAACTATGGCTACACCTTC. This sequence encodes CSVDFSWDNYGYTF. The genes are TRBV29-1 and TRBJ1-2, with D possibly TRBD1 on 5 matching bases. CDR1 is SQVTM and CDR2 is ANQGSEA in the germline V gene. Trimming removed 3 bases from V and 2 bases from J, with 13 bases in between. The CDR3 has 14 amino acids.